The rows below give T cell receptor beta chains drawn from one sample of a study of long-term antiretroviral therapy in people with HIV. Repertoires were generated with immunoSEQ multiplex PCR, while TCRdb's copy carries only in-frame clones and drops some. The sample has about 20,000 clones; 90% are singletons. The source material was unsorted PBMCs, sampled nearly 4.5 years before starting antiretroviral therapy. These receptors were obtained from a woman under 40 with HIV. CDR3s include the opening cysteine and the closing phenylalanine or tryptophan. A D gene is named only where the DNA matches it firmly. Size is omitted from some rows. Given values are once, few, many or a class for expanded clones.

abundance	d_gene	v_gene	j_gene	CDR3aa	CDR3nt
.	.	TRBV4-3	TRBJ2-7	CASSFGHAETYEQYF	TGCGCCAGCAGCTTCGGACACGCGGAGACCTACGAGCAGTACTTC
.	TRBD1	TRBV30	TRBJ1-2	CAWSEGTGQGPYTF	TGTGCCTGGAGTGAGGGAACGGGACAGGGGCCCTACACCTTC
.	TRBD1	TRBV18	TRBJ2-7	CASSPRQGLDEQYF	TGTGCCAGCTCACCTCGACAGGGCCTTGACGAGCAGTACTTC
.	TRBD1	TRBV7-2	TRBJ2-7	CASSRSDRDTYEQYF	TGTGCCAGCAGCAGAAGTGACAGGGATACCTACGAGCAGTACTTC
.	TRBD1	TRBV19	TRBJ2-7	CASSRRTGRISYEQYF	TGTGCCAGTAGTAGGCGGACAGGGCGAATTAGCTACGAGCAGTACTTC
.	.	TRBV30	TRBJ2-3	CAWSVHDKDTQYF	TGTGCCTGGAGTGTACACGACAAAGATACGCAGTATTTT
once	TRBD2	TRBV15	TRBJ2-3	CATKGLAGADTQYF	TGTGCCACCAAGGGACTAGCGGGGGCAGATACGCAGTATTTT
.	TRBD1	TRBV5-1	TRBJ2-2	CASSLRSPGGATGELFF	TGCGCCAGCAGCTTGCGGTCGCCAGGGGGCGCGACCGGGGAGCTGTTTTTT
once	.	TRBV7-6	TRBJ1-6	CASSIKQDYNSPLHF	TGTGCCAGCAGCATTAAACAGGACTATAATTCACCCCTCCACTTT
.	.	TRBV7-7	TRBJ2-5	CASSLVGGTQYF	TGTGCTAGCAGCTTAGTTGGAGGGACCCAGTACTTC
.	.	TRBV25-1	TRBJ1-6	CASRWDRESSPLHF	TGTGCCAGCAGATGGGACCGGGAGAGTTCACCCCTCCACTTT
.	TRBD2	TRBV6-5	TRBJ2-1	CASSYTSGNEQFF	TGTGCCAGCAGTTACACTAGCGGCAATGAGCAGTTCTTC
.	.	TRBV9	TRBJ1-1	CASSVGRSLVFDTEAFF	TGTGCCAGCAGCGTAGGCAGGTCTTTGGTTTTTGACACTGAAGCTTTCTTT
.	.	TRBV19	TRBJ2-2	CASTPSRAAGELFF	TGTGCCAGTACCCCCTCCAGGGCGGCCGGGGAGCTGTTTTTT
.	TRBD2	TRBV27	TRBJ2-5	CASSFGGKTQYF	TGTGCCAGCAGTTTCGGGGGGAAGACCCAGTACTTC
once	.	TRBV29-1	TRBJ1-2	CSVRTPPRDYGYTF	TGCAGCGTGCGGACACCACCTCGGGACTATGGCTACACCTTC
.	TRBD1	TRBV9	TRBJ2-5	CASSVAIDRGPQYF	TGTGCCAGCAGCGTAGCGATCGACAGGGGTCCCCAGTACTTC
.	TRBD1	TRBV7-9	TRBJ1-4	CASSLYRGDEKLFF	TGTGCCAGCAGCCTGTACAGGGGGGATGAAAAACTGTTTTTT
.	.	TRBV15	TRBJ2-7	CATSRDKGPYEQYF	TGTGCCACCAGCAGAGATAAGGGCCCCTACGAGCAGTACTTC
.	.	TRBV4-3	TRBJ1-4	CASSKRGTNEKLFF	TGCGCCAGCAGCAAAAGAGGAACTAATGAAAAACTGTTTTTT
.	.	TRBV5-4	TRBJ2-2	CASRYDRTGELFF	TGTGCCAGCAGGTACGACAGAACCGGGGAGCTGTTTTTT
.	TRBD2	TRBV5-4	TRBJ2-6	CASSSSWGGAGANVLTF	TGTGCCAGCAGCTCGTCTTGGGGGGGAGCTGGGGCCAACGTCCTGACTTTC
.	TRBD1	TRBV5-1	TRBJ2-1	CASTLTGGNEQFF	TGCGCCAGCACCTTAACAGGGGGCAATGAGCAGTTCTTC
.	TRBD1	TRBV5-4	TRBJ1-3	CASSLPGQVSGNTIYF	TGTGCCAGCAGCTTGCCGGGACAGGTCTCTGGAAACACCATATATTTT
medium-sized	.	TRBV5-1	TRBJ1-5	CASSPAGDQPQHF	TGCGCCAGCAGCCCCGCTGGCGATCAGCCCCAGCATTTT
.	.	TRBV21-1	TRBJ1-5	CASSRGGVGVQPQHF	TGTGCCAGCAGCAGGGGAGGGGTGGGAGTTCAGCCCCAGCATTTT
.	.	TRBV10-3	TRBJ1-2	CAISEDYRDYGYTF	TGTGCCATCAGTGAGGATTACAGGGACTATGGCTACACCTTC
.	.	TRBV6-5	TRBJ2-3	CASSYSGRDTTDTQYF	TGTGCCAGCAGTTACTCCGGGCGGGACACCACAGATACGCAGTATTTT
.	.	TRBV6-6	TRBJ1-1	CASSYGEAGGEAFF	TGTGCCAGCAGTTACGGTGAGGCCGGTGGGGAGGCTTTCTTT
once	.	TRBV10-3	TRBJ1-1	CAISEKGWGSTEAFF	TGTGCCATCAGTGAGAAGGGGTGGGGGAGCACTGAAGCTTTCTTT
once	.	TRBV7-7	TRBJ2-1	CASSLRDGSYNEQFF	TGTGCCAGCAGCTTACGGGACGGCTCCTACAATGAGCAGTTCTTC
.	.	TRBV9	TRBJ1-1	CASSFLGAGEAFF	TGTGCCAGCAGCTTTTTAGGGGCTGGGGAGGCTTTCTTT
.	.	TRBV9	TRBJ1-4	CASSVSGATNEKLFF	TGTGCCAGCAGCGTTTCTGGAGCAACTAATGAAAAACTGTTTTTT
.	.	TRBV27	TRBJ2-2	CASRPQSSLGSRGTGELFF	TGTGCCAGCAGACCCCAAAGTTCACTGGGCAGCCGAGGAACCGGGGAGCTGTTTTTT
.	.	TRBV5-3	TRBJ1-2	CASSLANLYGYTF	TGTGCCAGCAGCTTGGCGAATTTATATGGCTACACCTTC
.	.	TRBV10-3	TRBJ2-3	CAISAAQGNTDTQYF	TGTGCCATCAGTGCCGCCCAGGGCAACACAGATACGCAGTATTTT
.	.	TRBV7-2	TRBJ1-3	CASSGAPGAGNTIYF	TGTGCCAGCAGCGGGGCCCCTGGGGCTGGAAACACCATATATTTT
once	.	TRBV2	TRBJ1-5	CASSGRGASNQPQHF	TGTGCCAGCAGTGGTCGGGGGGCTAGCAATCAGCCCCAGCATTTT
.	TRBD1	TRBV11-3	TRBJ2-7	CASSQGTGYEQYF	TGTGCCAGCAGTCAAGGGACAGGCTACGAGCAGTACTTC
.	.	TRBV7-8	TRBJ1-3	CASSSALGGPGNTIYF	TGTGCCAGCAGCTCCGCCCTGGGAGGTCCGGGAAACACCATATATTTT
.	.	TRBV7-8	TRBJ2-1	CASSPRGDEQFF	TGTGCCAGCAGCCCTAGGGGGGATGAGCAGTTCTTC
.	.	TRBV5-1	TRBJ2-3	CASREQGRTDTQYF	TGCGCCAGCAGGGAACAGGGTCGCACAGATACGCAGTATTTT
once	.	TRBV21-1	TRBJ1-1	CASSNRDRGQTPTEAFF	TGTGCCAGCAGCAACCGGGACAGGGGCCAAACCCCCACTGAAGCTTTCTTT
.	TRBD1	TRBV4-1	TRBJ2-7	CASSQEYPGQGSNTDF	TGCGCCAGCAGCCAAGAGTATCCGGGACAGGGCTCCAACACGGACTTC
.	TRBD1	TRBV25-1	TRBJ1-1	CASSRQGSTEAFF	TGTGCCAGCAGCAGACAGGGCTCGACTGAAGCTTTCTTT
.	.	TRBV5-6	TRBJ1-6	CASSREGGSPLHF	TGTGCCAGCAGCCGGGAAGGGGGTTCACCCCTCCACTTT
.	.	TRBV7-2	TRBJ2-6	CASSPVTHSGANVLTF	TGTGCCAGCAGCCCGGTGACCCACTCTGGGGCCAACGTCCTGACTTTC
.	TRBD1	TRBV4-1	TRBJ1-4	CASSQSRGREKLFF	TGCGCCAGCAGCCAGTCCAGGGGGCGTGAAAAACTGTTTTTT
.	.	TRBV19	TRBJ1-1	CASMPPDRLNTEAFF	TGTGCCAGTATGCCCCCCGACAGGCTGAACACTGAAGCTTTCTTT
once	.	TRBV19	TRBJ1-2	CASSISSGGYTF	TGTGCCAGTAGTATCTCCTCGGGGGGCTACACCTTC
.	.	TRBV6-1	TRBJ2-7	CASSDFPGTGISYEQYF	TGTGCCAGCAGTGATTTCCCCGGGACGGGTATTTCCTACGAGCAGTACTTC
.	.	TRBV7-9	TRBJ2-3	CASSLSRTSTDTQYF	TGTGCCAGCAGCTTATCCAGGACAAGCACAGATACGCAGTATTTT
.	.	TRBV7-2	TRBJ2-7	CASSLGPGLYEQYF	TGTGCCAGCAGCCTGGGACCCGGTCTATACGAGCAGTACTTC
.	.	TRBV5-6	TRBJ1-1	CASRRGSTEAFF	TGTGCCTCCAGACGGGGATCCACTGAAGCTTTCTTT